Each of the 24 T cell receptor beta chains below was sequenced from the same sample in a study of beta chain features in type 1 diabetes. Investigators reverse transcribed all isolated RNA, so they sequenced expressed TCRB transcripts. Sequenced by immunoSEQ multiplex PCR; TCRdb stores in-frame clones only, minus some. Seen here are 330,000 or so clones, around 20% observed once, and the top ten hold around 0.04%. The specimen sequenced was naive CD4+ T cells from blood. The origin of the receptors is a woman between 18 and 29 years old in good health.

V gene TRBV29-1 combines with J gene TRBJ2-7, with D unclear. Germline V gene sequence: CDR1 SQVTM, CDR2 ANQGSEA. V lost 4 bases and J 6 bases, leaving 16 bases between the germline ends. The CDR3 is 13 residues long. CDR3 amino acids: CSVAQELIPEQYF. The CDR3 nucleotides read TGCAGCGTTGCCCAGGAACTTATACCCGAGCAGTACTTC.

The chain recombines TRBV20-1 with TRBJ1-5, with unresolved D. This CDR3 region has 11 residues. In germline, CDR1 is DFQATT, CDR2 SNEGSKA (reference sequence). Trimming took 5 bases from V and 7 from J, leaving 9 bases between them. This CDR3 is CSASRGQPQHF. The CDR3 DNA reads TGCAGTGCTTCAAGAGGCCAGCCCCAGCATTTT.

CDR3 coding DNA: TGCGCCAGCAGTTTAATCCTAGTTAATCGTAGGAACACCGGGGAGCTGTTTTTT. Amino acids: CASSLILVNRRNTGELFF. J is TRBJ2-2 and V is TRBV5-1; no clear D. This CDR3 has 18 residues. The germline V gene has CDR1 SGHRS and CDR2 YFSETQ. V was shortened by 5 bases and J by 1 base, with 21 bases between the two germline ends.

This clone was picked up a small number of times. The chain links TRBV5-1 to TRBJ2-1, with TRBD2 identical over 8 bases. The germline gives CDR1 SGHRS, CDR2 YFSETQ. The CDR3 runs to 16 residues. The V and J ends lost 2 bases and 2 bases, in that order; junction bases with no gene match: 6. The CDR3 loop is CASSLGAGVTYNEQFF. CDR3 coding DNA: TGCGCCAGCAGCTTAGGAGCGGGGGTGACCTACAATGAGCAGTTCTTC.

This clone was recorded a few times. The V gene is TRBV5-1, the J gene TRBJ2-5; TRBD2 is a possible D gene (6 bases). There are 14 residues in the CDR3. Germline V gene data show CDR1 as SGHRS and CDR2 as YFSETQ. The V and J ends lost 3 bases and 5 bases respectively, with 14 bases between them. CDR3 region: CASSSPREEETQYF. CDR3 DNA sequence: TGCGCCAGCAGCTCCCCCAGGGAGGAGGAGACCCAGTACTTC.

This clone was found a few times. V gene TRBV30 combines with J gene TRBJ1-4, with D possibly matching TRBD1 (5 bases). Trimming took 1 base from V and 4 from J, leaving 13 bases between them. The CDR3 totals 15 residues. The V gene's germline CDR1 is GTSNPN and CDR2 SVGIG (reference sequence). This CDR3 is CAWSGKTAGNEKLFF. The CDR3 nucleotides read TGTGCCTGGAGTGGCAAGACAGCCGGTAATGAAAAACTGTTTTTT.

This clone was counted between two and nine times. This chain connects TRBV30 to TRBJ2-5; 7 nucleotides agree with TRBD2. The germline V gene encodes CDR1 GTSNPN and CDR2 SVGIG (reference sequence). V lost 1 base, J lost 3 bases, and 11 bases stayed unmatched. There are 16 residues in the CDR3. Here the CDR3 reads CAWSAYPGTIEETQYF. For the CDR3, the DNA is TGTGCCTGGAGTGCCTATCCCGGGACTATCGAAGAGACCCAGTACTTC.

V usage is TRBV27 and J usage is TRBJ1-1; D ambiguous. V lost 3 bases, J lost 2 bases, and 19 bases lay in between. Germline CDR1 reads MNHEY; CDR2 reads SMNVEV (reference sequence). The CDR3 sequence is 17 residues long. Here the CDR3 reads CASSFETPSIFNTEAFF. CDR3 DNA: TGTGCCAGCAGTTTTGAGACACCTTCGATTTTTAACACTGAAGCTTTCTTT.

The rearrangement joins TRBV14 to TRBJ1-1; 9 positions agree with TRBD1. Germline CDR1 and CDR2: SGHDN and FVKESK. This CDR3 comprises 14 residues. V lost 4 bases to trimming and J lost 5 bases; unmatched junction nucleotides: 5. CDR3 in amino acids: CASSLGTGRTEAFF. The CDR3 DNA is TGTGCCAGCAGCCTCGGGACAGGGAGAACTGAAGCTTTCTTT.

This clone was seen more than once but under ten times. The chain recombines TRBV7-8 with TRBJ1-2; 11 bases are shared with TRBD1. Trimming cost V 3 bases and J 4 bases; bases outside gene matches: 1. Germline-derived CDR1 and CDR2 are SGHVS and FQNEAQ. The CDR3 has 14 residues. The CDR3 DNA reads as TGTGCCAGCAGCTTCGGACAGGGGGCCTATGGCTACACCTTC. It codes for CASSFGQGAYGYTF.

This chain links TRBV9 with TRBJ2-1; a weak D match, TRBD2 (5 bases). The V gene's germline CDR1 is SGDLS and CDR2 YYNGEE. Deletions cut 4 bases from V and 8 bases from J, with 16 bases between. This CDR3 is 14 amino acids long. The CDR3 region has the DNA TGTGCCAGCAGCCCCACCGGGGTATACGATGAGCAGTTCTTC. It specifies CASSPTGVYDEQFF.

V is TRBV29-1 and J is TRBJ2-7, with D possibly matching TRBD2 (5 bases). This CDR3 has 12 amino acids. Germline V gene sequence: CDR1 SQVTM, CDR2 ANQGSEA. V was trimmed by 5 bases and J by 7 bases, leaving 15 bases between them. CDR3 coding DNA: TGCAGCGTTAAAGGAGAGGGATGGGAGCAGTACTTC. It encodes CSVKGEGWEQYF.

The rearrangement uses TRBV30 and TRBJ1-2; tentative D call: TRBD1 (5 bases). CDR3 size: 17 residues. Deletions cut 0 bases from V and 5 bases from J, with 22 bases between. Germline V lookup: CDR1 GTSNPN, CDR2 SVGIG (reference sequence). In DNA form, the CDR3 reads TGTGCCTGGAGTGTAACCCGGACACCCGAGGCGATTTATGGCTACACCTTC. Amino acid sequence: CAWSVTRTPEAIYGYTF.

V is TRBV18 and J is TRBJ2-1; D ambiguous. CDR1 KGHSH and CDR2 LQKENI come from the germline V gene. V gave up 3 bases and J gave up 4 bases, with 4 bases separating them. The CDR3 is made up of 12 amino acids. DNA for the CDR3: TGTGCCAGCTCACCCCTGTACAATGAGCAGTTCTTC. It is translated as CASSPLYNEQFF.

In its sample, this clone was seen a few times. This chain joins TRBV6-5 and TRBJ1-2; D perhaps matches TRBD1 (6 bases). Trimming cost V 6 bases and J 3 bases, with 14 bases left between them. Looked up from germline, CDR1 is MNHEY and CDR2 is SVGAGI. CDR3 length: 14 residues. The CDR3 loop reads CASRTGQFDYGYTF. The CDR3 bases are TGTGCCAGCAGAACTGGACAGTTTGACTATGGCTACACCTTC.

This rearrangement joins TRBV9 to TRBJ2-1; tentative D call: TRBD1 (6 bases). Trimming removed 3 bases from V and 10 bases from J, with 17 bases in between. CDR1 is SGDLS, CDR2 YYNGEE, per germline. This CDR3 contains 14 residues. CDR3 bases: TGTGCCAGCAGCGCTTTGACAGGTTCGCGGGAGCAGTTCTTC. This gives the protein CASSALTGSREQFF.

The table lists this clone with a few counts. V usage is TRBV27 and J usage is TRBJ1-1; no definite D call. This CDR3 spans 11 amino acids. V was clipped by 4 bases and J by 4 bases, with 4 bases between them. Germline V gene lookup returns CDR1 MNHEY and CDR2 SMNVEV (reference sequence). In DNA form, the CDR3 reads TGTGCCAGCAGTTCCGGCACTGAAGCTTTCTTT. It specifies CASSSGTEAFF.

The chain recombines TRBV7-9 with TRBJ2-2; 7 nucleotides match TRBD1. The CDR3 is 14 amino acids. Looked up from germline, CDR1 is SEHNR and CDR2 is FQNEAQ (reference sequence). J lost 6 bases, V lost 4 bases, and 5 bases had no gene match. The CDR3 DNA sequence: TGTGCCAGCAGCTCACACCAGGGGGCCGGGGAGCTGTTTTTT. It specifies CASSSHQGAGELFF.

V is TRBV4-3 and J is TRBJ2-1; possibly TRBD2 for D (7 bases). Per germline, CDR1 LGHNA and CDR2 YSLEER. The CDR3 runs to 17 residues. The V and J ends lost 0 bases and 6 bases respectively, with 18 bases between them. CDR3 DNA: TGCGCCAGCAGCCAAGAAGTGGGGGGGGGCCTCCTCAATGAGCAGTTCTTC. Residues: CASSQEVGGGLLNEQFF.

This clone appeared a few times. The chain uses TRBV9 and TRBJ2-1; D is possibly TRBD1 (6 bases). Germline V lookup: CDR1 SGDLS, CDR2 YYNGEE. The CDR3 is 13 amino acids. Trimming pared 0 bases from V and 9 bases from J, leaving 10 bases between. CDR3 amino acids: CASSVEQGSEQFF. CDR3 DNA: TGTGCCAGCAGCGTAGAACAGGGAAGTGAGCAGTTCTTC.

This rearrangement joins TRBV2 to TRBJ1-1; 7 bases line up with TRBD1. The junction had 5 bases not matched to a gene; V was cut back by 4 bases and J by 3 bases. Germline assignment: CDR1 SNHLY and CDR2 FYNNEI. The CDR3 totals 14 residues. CDR3 DNA: TGTGCCAGCAGTGTCACAGGGGCAGACACTGAAGCTTTCTTT. Translation gives CASSVTGADTEAFF. Full variable domain (missing parts from reference TRBV2 and TRBJ1-1): EPEVTQTPSHQVTQMGQEVILRCVPISNHLYFYWYRQILGQKVEFLVSFYNNEISEKSEIFDDQFSVERPDGSNFTLKIRSTKLEDSAMYFCASSVTGADTEAFFGQGTRLTVV.

This clone was recorded a few times. The chain links TRBV4-2 to TRBJ2-2; 7 positions agree with TRBD1. CDR3 length equals 15 residues. V was pared by 1 base and J by 7 bases, with 6 bases of the junction left unmatched. Germline V gene sequence: CDR1 LGHNA, CDR2 YNFKEQ. CDR3 nucleotide sequence: TGTGCCAGCAGCCAAGGGGACAGAGAATTCGGGGAGCTGTTTTTT. It encodes CASSQGDREFGELFF.

This clone has more than one count but fewer than ten. Within the sample, other DNA sequences also encode this same CDR3. The chain carries TRBV15 and TRBJ2-7; D gene unclear. Looked up from germline, CDR1 is LNHNV and CDR2 is YYDKDF (reference sequence). The CDR3 runs 13 residues. The V end was cut by 1 base, the J end by 3 bases, with 7 bases between. The CDR3 loop reads CATSRGRVYEQYF. The DNA for the CDR3 is TGTGCCACCAGCAGAGGAAGAGTCTACGAGCAGTACTTC.

The rearrangement links TRBV30 to TRBJ1-5; no firm D call. Per germline, CDR1 GTSNPN and CDR2 SVGIG (reference sequence). V dropped 0 bases and J dropped 0 bases, with 6 bases sitting between them. This CDR3 has 14 amino acids. The CDR3 here is CAWSVLSSNQPQHF. CDR3 coding DNA: TGTGCCTGGAGTGTACTAAGTAGCAATCAGCCCCAGCATTTT.